Listed below are T cell receptor beta chains from one sample, sequenced in a study of graft-versus-host responses after intestinal transplantation. For these receptors, no antigen is known. Assay: immunoSEQ multiplex PCR; the TCRdb copy retains only in-frame clones and omits some. The sample has about 81,000 clones; around nine tenths are singletons. This specimen consisted of unstimulated CD4+ T cells sorted from spleen or lymph node cells, obtained before intestinal transplant. Every receptor here comes from a human donor who received an intestinal transplant. Each CDR3 is given with its conserved first and last residue. The D gene is left open where the match is weak. Expanded clones are given a class, and other clones once, few, many or no size at all.

J: TRBJ2-3
V: TRBV28
D: TRBD1
size: NA
CDR3: CATGTGVSTDTQYF
DNA: TGTGCCACGGGGACAGGGGTTAGCACAGATACGCAGTATTTT

J: TRBJ2-7
V: TRBV28
D: NA
size: few
CDR3: CASSLRSYDSYEQYF
DNA: TGTGCCAGCAGTTTGAGGTCGTACGATTCCTACGAGCAGTACTTC

J: TRBJ2-5
V: TRBV5-1
D: TRBD1
size: NA
CDR3: CASSPLGQGLGETQYF
DNA: TGCGCCAGCAGCCCCCTGGGACAGGGTTTGGGAGAGACCCAGTACTTC

J: TRBJ1-5
V: TRBV30
D: TRBD1
size: NA
CDR3: CAWSVLGAGGQPQHF
DNA: TGTGCCTGGAGTGTATTAGGGGCAGGGGGACAGCCCCAGCATTTT

J: TRBJ2-1
V: TRBV11-2
D: NA
size: NA
CDR3: CASSLVIIREQFF
DNA: TGTGCCAGCAGCTTAGTAATAATCCGGGAGCAGTTCTTC

J: TRBJ2-7
V: TRBV11-2
D: NA
size: NA
CDR3: CASSQEPGIPYEQYF
DNA: TGTGCCAGCAGCCAAGAGCCAGGGATCCCTTACGAGCAGTACTTC

J: TRBJ2-5
V: TRBV13
D: TRBD2
size: NA
CDR3: CASSTGLAGGPKTQYF
DNA: TGTGCCAGCAGCACAGGACTAGCGGGAGGCCCGAAGACCCAGTACTTC

J: TRBJ2-2
V: TRBV20-1
D: NA
size: NA
CDR3: CSARKTGELFF
DNA: TGCAGTGCTAGAAAAACAGGGGAGCTGTTTTTT

J: TRBJ2-1
V: TRBV25-1
D: NA
size: NA
CDR3: CASRKPGTYNEQFF
DNA: TGTGCCAGCCGAAAACCCGGGACCTACAATGAGCAGTTCTTC

J: TRBJ1-4
V: TRBV11-2
D: TRBD1
size: NA
CDR3: CASSLGSTGEKLFF
DNA: TGTGCCAGCAGCTTAGGCTCGACAGGGGAAAAACTGTTTTTT

J: TRBJ1-5
V: TRBV19
D: TRBD1
size: once
CDR3: CASSIEGTGGYQPQHF
DNA: TGTGCCAGTAGTATAGAGGGGACAGGGGGTTATCAGCCCCAGCATTTT

J: TRBJ1-2
V: TRBV29-1
D: TRBD1
size: NA
CDR3: CSADRGGGYTF
DNA: TGCAGCGCTGACAGGGGTGGAGGCTACACCTTC

J: TRBJ2-7
V: TRBV28
D: TRBD1
size: NA
CDR3: CASTEGQFTYEQYF
DNA: TGTGCCAGCACCGAGGGACAGTTTACCTACGAGCAGTACTTC